This T cell receptor (beta chain) was recorded in a study of blood T cell repertoires in COVID-19. Study-level information: Collection of acute and convalescent COVID-19 samples took place in the United States, Italy and Spain. T cells, B-cell-depleted T cells, or PBMCs supplied cDNA or gDNA.

The V segment lost 6 bases and the J segment 7 bases; nucleotides outside the gene matches: 10. There are 15 residues in the CDR3. The germline V gene encodes CDR1 MNHEY and CDR2 SVGAGI. Authors' analysis steps: Amplifying reference gene primers gave estimates of nucleated cell counts. The data were produced by immunoSEQ multiplex PCR, yet TCRdb's version contains in-frame clones alone and is incomplete. Clonal size and the V and J genes are those of that table, whereas D and trimming came from the DNA. Among about 180,000 clones listed, approximately 90% were seen once. The TCR originated in a man aged 18 to 29 who had recovered from COVID-19. The specimen was peripheral blood. The chain links TRBV6-5 to TRBJ2-1, with TRBD2 identical over 9 bases. CDR3 amino acids: CASSTLGGGGNEQFF. CDR3 DNA: TGTGCCAGCAGCACTTTAGGCGGGGGGGGAAATGAGCAGTTCTTC.